This T cell receptor beta chain is drawn from a study of vaccination effects on CD4 cells after COVID-19 (dated 2022 in TCRdb). Describing the broader study: Post-vaccine samples across the study were collected a median of 72 days after the second dose, with a range of 14 to 241. In both COVID-19 convalescent patients and infection-naive vaccine recipients, the study compared SARS-CoV-2 spike-specific CD4+ TCR repertoires from before mRNA vaccination with those from after it. The full study included some 10 COVID-19 convalescent patients and several SARS-CoV-2-naive healthy vaccine recipients. Cultures from other donors in the study were sequenced using the Oncomine TCR Beta short-read assay on an Illumina iSeq 100.

The library relied on the immunoSEQ multiplex PCR assay. DNA from the cultured, isolated CD4+ T cells was subjected to TCR beta CDR3 sequencing. Under the source paper's analysis protocol: The analysis removed non-productive TCR sequences, trimmed reads to the CDR3 region, and retained only CDR3s that were 7 or more amino acids long. The MANAFEST web app was used to pick out antigen-specific clonotypes by comparing their expansion in peptide wells with that in reference cultures. For clones to be considered positive, expansion at FDR<0.05 versus reference and all other wells, an odds ratio above 5, and a frequency above 0.1% in two replicate wells were required. Clonotypes significantly expanded in SARS-CoV-2 spike wells and in at least one common cold coronavirus spike condition were defined as cross-reactive. Levenshtein distance calculated with the stringdist R package was used to assess CDR3 similarity, and unrooted trees were constructed with ape in R 3.6.1. As stored in TCRdb, this immuneACCESS dataset retains in-frame rearrangements with V and J assigned. A fraction of the clones does not appear; measured against another copy, unresolved V genes explain less than half of the discrepancy, and the remainder lacks a known reason. The D gene and trimming were derived from the DNA, and the V and J assignments and clone size from that table. In all, the sample holds about 80,000 clones, and under 85% of those were seen once. Roughly 1.1% of the sample is taken by the ten largest.

Overall results and qualifications from the work: The study was limited by a small number of convalescent patients, and early post-infection timepoints were lacking. Among healthy vaccine recipients, nearly all vaccine-induced clones were SARS-CoV-2 mono-reactive, and only 1 of 255 was cross-reactive with common cold coronaviruses. Marked clonal contraction was observed in both infection-induced and vaccine-induced clones at late post-vaccination timepoints, consistent with waning T cell responses.

Comments on this clone: Its antigen is not yet known. Base qualities are not provided; no much larger clone lies one nucleotide away.

To identify antigen-specific CD4+ T cell clonotypes by their expansion, the ViraFEST assay first stimulated PBMC with viral peptide pools and then applied TCR sequencing. After approximately eleven days of culture, CD4+ T cells were isolated with the EasySep CD4+ T cell isolation kit. Two doses of either the BNT162b2 or the mRNA-1273 mRNA SARS-CoV-2 vaccine were administered to participants. None of the healthy vaccine recipients had a prior SARS-CoV-2 infection, which was confirmed by nucleocapsid antibody tests that came back negative both before and after vaccination. A few million PBMC per well were cultured with approximately 10 ug/ml peptides in IMDM containing approximately 4.5% human AB serum, around 10 IU/ml IL-2 and gentamicin. Half of the culture medium was replaced with fresh IL-2-containing medium on days 3 and 7. Each peptide stimulation condition was cultured in triplicate wells unless otherwise noted. PBMC were separated from whole blood using Ficoll-Paque Plus gradient centrifugation and were then either cryopreserved at -140C or used fresh. The spike proteins of SARS-CoV-2 and of the common cold coronaviruses HCoV-NL63, HCoV-OC43 and HCoV-229E were spanned by overlapping peptide pools. The QIAamp micro DNA kit was used to extract genomic DNA from the cultured CD4+ T cells.

The input for sequencing was CD4+ T cells from PBMCs cultured with HCoV-OC43 spike peptides, taken after COVID-19 vaccination. The cell subset or site label, read with the paper, signifies: HCoV-OC43 spike overlapping peptide pool stimulation. The TCR comes from a human donor who received a COVID-19 vaccine.

The DNA sequence is TGTGCCACCAGTGATTCCCCGATGACCGGGGGCTACACCTTC. Its protein is CATSDSPMTGGYTF. The V and J genes are TRBV24-1 and TRBJ1-2; no D segment can be confidently identified. CDR1 KGHDR and CDR2 SFDVKD were looked up in the germline V gene. Measured from the cysteine to the phenylalanine, the CDR3 is 14 residues long. Only the CDR3 region is kept as DNA, spanning 42 bases read in frame from base 1. The V and J ends are trimmed by 2 bases and 8 bases, leaving 14 bases between them.